This T cell receptor (beta chain) was captured in a study of blood T cell repertoires in COVID-19. Sequenced by immunoSEQ multiplex PCR; TCRdb stores in-frame clones only, minus some. The top ten hold roughly 18% of the sample, which has approximately 75,000 clones, around 78% seen once. Trimming removed 4 bases from V and 7 bases from J, with 20 bases in between. The CDR3 runs to 16 residues. Germline V gene sequence: CDR1 SGHDT, CDR2 YYEEEE. The chain couples TRBV5-6 to TRBJ2-2; a weak D match, TRBD1 (6 bases). The receptor was derived from an elderly woman with acute or convalescent COVID-19. The sample was peripheral blood. Written as DNA, the CDR3 is TGTGCCAGCAGCCGGCGTGAAGGGGGACGAGTCGGGGAGCTGTTTTTT. This encodes CASSRREGGRVGELFF.